This T cell receptor beta chain appears in the sequencing data of a study of radiation and T cells in renal cell carcinoma. Overall study context: Nephrectomy followed 15 Gy stereotactic body radiation by 4 weeks. Study-wide results and caveats: Pretreatment tumor biopsies were lacking, so baseline clonotypes are unknown. From baseline, blood top tumor clonotypes peaked at 2 weeks post-radiation.

Time point described: baseline pretreatment blood. Treatment described: 15 Gy SBRT to primary tumor, nephrectomy 4 weeks later. Serial blood draws occurred at baseline and 2 and 4 weeks post-SBRT. Points on this clone: Its antigen is not known.

The table came from immunoSEQ multiplex PCR; TCRdb's copy has only in-frame clones and leaves some out. The table includes more than 140,000 clones, less than 85% detected once. The CDR3 contains 13 residues. Germline V gene lookup returns CDR1 LNHDA and CDR2 SQIVND (reference sequence). The V end lost 3 bases, the J end lost 4 bases, and 9 bases lay between the germline ends. The sequencing here drew on blood, taken from a patient whose treatment included radiotherapy and nephrectomy. The chain links TRBV19 to TRBJ1-1; TRBD1 might be the D (5 bases). This receptor was taken from a woman aged 50 to 60 with renal cell carcinoma. The CDR3: CASSMTRVTEAFF. CDR3 coding DNA: TGTGCCAGTAGTATGACCAGGGTCACTGAAGCTTTCTTT. Complete variable domain (other parts from reference TRBV19 and TRBJ1-1): DGGITQSPKYLFRKEGQNVTLSCEQNLNHDAMYWYRQDPGQGLRLIYYSQIVNDFQKGDIAEGYSVSREKKESFPLTVTSAQKNPTAFYLCASSMTRVTEAFFGQGTRLTVV.